The T cell receptor (beta chain) under discussion was sequenced for a study of CD8 T cells in Susac syndrome. There are 14 residues in the CDR3. V was shortened by 0 bases and J by 3 bases, with 8 bases between the two germline ends. Germline V gene sequence: CDR1 SGHTA, CDR2 FQGNSA. The RNA, roughly 0.45 to 1 ug, was put through reverse transcription using random hexamers. Multiplex immunoSEQ PCR targeted 54 Vbeta and 13 Jbeta TCR beta segments. TCRdb independently ran MiXCR on the immunoSEQ multiplex PCR reads; one entry per CDR3 protein. The table shows 150,000 or so distinct CDR3 sequences, with 90% to 97% occurring only once.

The source of this sequence is a human donor with Susac syndrome. The sequenced sample consisted of CD4+ T cells from PBMCs. V gene TRBV7-2 combines with J gene TRBJ1-1; D gene ambiguous. Written as DNA, the CDR3 is TGTGCCAGCAGCTTAGCCGCGGACTACACTGAAGCTTTCTTT. This sequence encodes CASSLAADYTEAFF.